These 10 T cell receptor beta chains were all obtained from the same sample, sequenced in a study of T cells in Graves' hyperthyroidism and ophthalmopathy. There were TCR beta CDR3 regions amplified from RNA transcripts. The HTBI primer set was used in a first-round RT-PCR of the TCR CDR3. MiXCR was run by TCRdb on the multiplex PCR reads, yielding one entry per CDR3 protein. The sample includes about 400,000 distinct CDR3 sequences, about 25% of them seen just once. Sequenced input: blood. The receptors originated from a man over 45 with Graves' hyperthyroidism.

This clonotype has more than one count but fewer than ten. The chain carries TRBV27 and TRBJ2-5; 13 positions agree with TRBD2. V lost 5 bases to trimming and J lost 1 base; unmatched junction nucleotides: 13. The CDR3 is 19 amino acids. The germline V gene encodes CDR1 MNHEY and CDR2 SMNVEV (reference sequence). DNA for the CDR3: TGTGCCAGCAGTCCCCGGCGGACTAGCGGGAGTTGGCTCCAAGAGACCCAGTACTTC. Protein: CASSPRRTSGSWLQETQYF.

This clonotype was counted at least ten times. The gene calls are TRBV3-1 and TRBJ2-7; D unresolved. CDR1 is LGHDT and CDR2 is YNNKEL in the germline V gene (reference sequence). Trimming pared 5 bases from V and 3 bases from J, leaving 8 bases between. The CDR3 totals 12 residues. As DNA, the CDR3 is TGTGCCAGCAGCTCAGGCATCTACGAGCAGTACTTC. It translates to CASSSGIYEQYF.

In the case of this clonotype: A read error is possible here, since a much larger clone lies one base away. The chain joins TRBV30 to TRBJ1-4; 10 nucleotides match TRBD1. CDR1 is GTSNPN and CDR2 is SVGIG in the germline V gene (reference sequence). This CDR3 spans 14 amino acids. The CDR3 here is CAWSRGQGEEKPFF. Written as DNA, the CDR3 is TGTGCCTGGAGTCGAGGACAGGGGGAAGAAAAACCGTTTTTT.

This clonotype came up a few times. The chain couples TRBV6-2 or TRBV6-3 to TRBJ2-1; no clear D. The germline V gene has CDR1 MNHEY and CDR2 SVGEGT. The CDR3 is 15 residues long. Between the trimmed V and J ends, which lost 5 bases and 5 bases, there was a span of 16 bases. The CDR3 reads CASSPLDPRNNEQFF. CDR3 nucleotides: TGTGCCAGCAGTCCGCTGGACCCACGGAACAATGAGCAGTTCTTC.

This clonotype turned up a few times. V usage is TRBV6-1 and J usage is TRBJ2-7; no firm D call. This CDR3 is 10 amino acids long. Trimming stripped 8 bases from V and 5 bases from J, with 7 bases between. Looked up from germline, CDR1 is MNHNS and CDR2 is SASEGT. CDR3 nucleotides: TGTGCCAGCGGGCAGGACGAGCAGTACTTC. Its protein product is CASGQDEQYF.

The count of this clonotype is one. The chain employs TRBV19 and TRBJ1-4, with 7 bases fitting TRBD1. Germline CDR1 is LNHDA and CDR2 is SQIVND (reference sequence). J gave up 5 bases and V 6 bases, and 9 bases lay outside the gene matches. The CDR3 length is 15 residues. The CDR3 reads CASSPGQLVNEKLFF. CDR3 in DNA: TGTGCCAGTAGCCCGGGACAGTTGGTAAATGAAAAACTGTTTTTT.

This clonotype was counted ten times or more. The chain couples TRBV28 to TRBJ2-7; TRBD2 agrees at 7 bases. The CDR3 extends over 17 amino acids. CDR1 and CDR2 (germline): MDHEN, SYDVKM. The V gene end was trimmed by 4 bases and the J gene end by 2 bases; junction bases not matched to a gene: 14. The CDR3 here is CASSSYLLTRETYEQYF. Written as DNA, the CDR3 is TGTGCCAGCAGTTCCTACCTCCTCACGCGGGAGACCTACGAGCAGTACTTC.

In its sample, this clonotype was seen a few times. This sequence joins TRBV7-3 and TRBJ2-5; 7 positions match TRBD2. The junction had 7 bases not matched to a gene; V was cut back by 2 bases and J by 4 bases. The CDR3 loop spans 15 amino acids. From germline, CDR1 is SGHTA and CDR2 FQGTGA. CDR3 nucleotide sequence: TGTGCCAGCAGCTTAGGAGGGAGGGATAGAGAGACCCAGTACTTC. Translated: CASSLGGRDRETQYF.

This chain connects TRBV19 to TRBJ2-3; D is unclear. Germline V gives CDR1 LNHDA, CDR2 SQIVND (reference sequence). Trimming cost V 4 bases and J 1 base, with 6 bases left between them. The CDR3 contains 13 residues. CDR3 protein: CASSTFGTDTQYF. CDR3 in DNA: TGTGCCAGTAGTACCTTTGGCACAGATACGCAGTATTTT. The variable domain in full, completed from reference TRBV19 and TRBJ2-3, reads DGGITQSPKYLFRKEGQNVTLSCEQNLNHDAMYWYRQDPGQGLRLIYYSQIVNDFQKGDIAEGYSVSREKKESFPLTVTSAQKNPTAFYLCASSTFGTDTQYFGPGTRLTVL.

This chain connects TRBV10-3 to TRBJ2-2; the D is unclear. The CDR3 is 14 residues long. Germline-derived CDR1 and CDR2 are ENHRY and SYGVKD. V was trimmed by 3 bases and J by 9 bases, leaving 14 bases between them. The DNA for the CDR3 is TGTGCCATCAGTGATGGAACGGAGCACCGGGAGCTGTTTTTT. As protein: CAISDGTEHRELFF.